This entry concerns a single T cell receptor (beta chain). This entry comes from a study of control samples from healthy donors and cancer patients. CDR3 length: 15 amino acids. V gave up 5 bases and J gave up 6 bases, with 19 bases separating them. Germline CDR1 SGHTA, CDR2 FQGNSA. The data were produced by immunoSEQ multiplex PCR, yet TCRdb's version contains in-frame clones alone and is incomplete. The data hold approximately 76,000 clones, with around 84% observed a single time. The chain is built from TRBV7-2 and TRBJ1-1; D might be TRBD1 (5 bases). This receptor was taken from a man between 60 and 75 years old with head and neck cancer. Material for sequencing was PBMCs. CDR3 amino acids: CASSIGRGISAEAFF. CDR3 DNA: TGTGCCAGCAGCATAGGACGGGGCATAAGCGCTGAAGCTTTCTTT.